These 29 T cell receptor beta chains were sequenced from one sample in a study of OX40 agonist ivuxolimab in advanced cancers. Libraries were prepared by immunoSEQ multiplex PCR; TCRdb keeps only in-frame clonotypes and omits some of them. The profile shows about 17,000 clones, more than 85% of them singletons. The specimen comprised CD4+ or CD8+ T cells sorted from blood, sampled in a trial of the OX40 agonist ivuxolimab. The receptors here all came from an adult with an advanced solid tumor such as melanoma, head and neck, liver or kidney cancer.

The chain links TRBV2 to TRBJ2-5, with 7 bases that match TRBD2. This CDR3 contains 15 residues. Germline lookup yields CDR1 SNHLY and CDR2 FYNNEI. Trimming at V came to 2 bases and at J to 5 bases, leaving 8 bases not matched to a gene. Here the CDR3 DNA reads TGTGCCAGCAGTGAACCGGACCTCGGGAGGGAGACCCAGTACTTC. It translates to CASSEPDLGRETQYF.

As for this clone: This sample also contains other DNA sequences that code for the same CDR3. The genes are TRBV7-8 and TRBJ2-2; TRBD2 might be the D (5 bases). With 6 bases removed from V and 6 bases from J, the gap between germline ends came to 17 bases. This CDR3 contains 15 residues. CDR1 is SGHVS and CDR2 is FQNEAQ in the germline V gene. CDR3 loop: CASSLPGVAAGELFF. The CDR3 nucleotides read TGTGCCAGCAGTTTACCCGGGGTTGCGGCCGGGGAGCTGTTTTTT.

The table lists this clone with a count of one. The chain links TRBV6-6 to TRBJ1-2, with D possibly being TRBD1 (5 bases). The germline V and J ends were trimmed by 8 bases and 6 bases, with 16 bases remaining between them. CDR1 MNHNY and CDR2 SVGAGI come from the germline V gene (reference sequence). The CDR3 totals 13 residues. DNA of the CDR3: TGTGCCAGCCAAACTGGGGGTAAGGATGGCTACACCTTC. Translating it yields CASQTGGKDGYTF.

V usage is TRBV27 and J usage is TRBJ1-5, with D possibly being TRBD1 (5 bases). CDR3 length: 17 amino acids. With 3 bases removed from V and 2 bases from J, the gap between germline ends came to 17 bases. CDR1 is MNHEY and CDR2 is SMNVEV in the germline V gene (reference sequence). CDR3 bases: TGTGCCAGCAGTTTTAGGCAGGGCAGTTCGGGCAATCAGCCCCAGCATTTT. The encoded protein is CASSFRQGSSGNQPQHF.

This clone was recorded a few times. DNA for the CDR3: TGTGCCAGCACCGAAATAGTAATCTATAATTCACCCCTCCACTTT. Translating it yields CASTEIVIYNSPLHF. The V and J genes are TRBV7-9 and TRBJ1-6; D gene unclear. This CDR3 has 15 residues. V was shortened by 7 bases and J by 3 bases, with 13 bases between the two germline ends. Germline CDR1 and CDR2: SEHNR and FQNEAQ (reference sequence).

This clone occurred once. The chain combines TRBV27 with TRBJ2-7, with D perhaps matching TRBD1 or TRBD2 (5 bases each). The length of the CDR3 is 14 residues. Trimming took off 0 bases at V and 2 bases at J, with 8 bases between the two ends. Germline V gives CDR1 MNHEY, CDR2 SMNVEV (reference sequence). In nucleotides, the CDR3 is TGTGCCAGCAGTTTATCGGGACCGGCCTACGAGCAGTACTTC. Its protein product is CASSLSGPAYEQYF.

This clone showed up just once. CDR3 loop: CASSAQGDTNEKLFF. CDR3 DNA: TGTGCCAGCAGCGCCCAGGGCGACACTAATGAAAAACTGTTTTTT. The chain is built from TRBV9 and TRBJ1-4; a possible D gene is TRBD1 (5 bases). Deletions cut 3 bases from V and 2 bases from J, with 11 bases between. The CDR3 runs to 15 residues. From germline, CDR1 is SGDLS and CDR2 YYNGEE.

This clone has a handful of counts. Other nucleotide sequences from this sample produce the same CDR3. V gene TRBV5-4 combines with J gene TRBJ1-2; D not certain. V dropped 0 bases and J dropped 4 bases, with 7 bases sitting between them. CDR1 is SGHNT, CDR2 YYREEE, per germline (reference sequence). The CDR3 loop spans 13 amino acids. The CDR3 protein is CASSLGTLYGYTF. CDR3 sequence (DNA): TGTGCCAGCAGCTTGGGGACGCTCTATGGCTACACCTTC.

Note on this clone: An end of the junction does not agree with germline; a read error may underlie this. The rearrangement joins TRBV6-5 to TRBJ1-4, with a tentative D call TRBD1 (5 bases). CDR3 length: 14 residues. CDR1 and CDR2 from the germline V gene are MNHEY and SVGAGI. As DNA, the CDR3 is TGTGCCAGCAATTACTCGGGGCAGACGGAAAAACTGTTTTTT. Its protein is CASNYSGQTEKLFF.

The chain joins TRBV7-6 to TRBJ1-2; D not resolved. Between the trimmed V and J ends, which lost 1 base and 3 bases, there was a span of 9 bases. Germline values: CDR1 SGHVS, CDR2 FNYEAQ. The CDR3 sequence is 14 residues long. CDR3 nucleotides: TGTGCCAGCAGCTTAGGGGCTGAGGACTATGGCTACACCTTC. Translation: CASSLGAEDYGYTF.

This clone is medium-sized. This sequence joins TRBV14 and TRBJ1-1, with TRBD1 matching 10 bases. CDR1 and CDR2 from the germline V gene are SGHDN and FVKESK. The CDR3 has 15 residues. With 4 bases clipped from V and 1 base from J, the junction kept 3 bases outside the gene matches. The CDR3 sequence: CASSLGQGGNTEAFF. The CDR3 coding sequence is TGTGCCAGCAGCCTAGGACAGGGGGGGAACACTGAAGCTTTCTTT.

CDR3 nucleotides: TGTGCCAGCAGTTTTAGCGGGGGGTTCCACAATGAGCAGTTCTTC. Translation gives CASSFSGGFHNEQFF. V and J are TRBV7-2 and TRBJ2-1; TRBD2 matches 10 bases. There are 15 residues in the CDR3. In germline, CDR1 is SGHTA, CDR2 FQGNSA. V shed 6 bases, J shed 5 bases, and the junction held 7 bases outside the gene matches.

The rearrangement links TRBV27 to TRBJ2-7; D is undetermined. The CDR3 spans 14 residues. Trimming took 1 base from V and 2 from J, leaving 9 bases between them. Germline CDR1 and CDR2: MNHEY and SMNVEV (reference sequence). The CDR3 loop reads CASSLYRSTYEQYF. The CDR3 bases are TGTGCCAGCAGTTTATATCGGTCAACCTACGAGCAGTACTTC.

The chain employs TRBV2 and TRBJ1-1; D perhaps matches TRBD1 (6 bases). Trimming pared 2 bases from V and 1 base from J, leaving 17 bases between. Germline V gives CDR1 SNHLY, CDR2 FYNNEI. This CDR3 has 17 amino acids. This CDR3 reads CASSERSSGAENTEAFF. The CDR3 nucleotides read TGTGCCAGCAGTGAAAGGTCGTCGGGGGCGGAGAACACTGAAGCTTTCTTT.

V and J are TRBV5-3 and TRBJ2-7, with D possibly TRBD1 on 5 matching bases. TRBV5-3 is an open reading frame whose function is uncertain. V gave up 0 bases and J gave up 2 bases, with 9 bases separating them. The CDR3 covers 14 residues. DNA of the CDR3: TGTGCCAGAAGCTTGGGACAGAGCGCCTACGAGCAGTACTTC. This encodes CARSLGQSAYEQYF.

This chain uses TRBV5-4 with TRBJ2-3, with unresolved D. The CDR3 runs to 16 residues. The germline V and J ends were trimmed by 0 bases and 2 bases, with 13 bases remaining between them. From germline, CDR1 is SGHNT and CDR2 YYREEE (reference sequence). The CDR3 loop is CASSLVGLQVTDTQYF. As DNA, the CDR3 is TGTGCCAGCAGCTTGGTGGGGTTACAAGTCACAGATACGCAGTATTTT.

CDR3 protein: CASSQVFFSFEQYF. CDR3 in DNA: TGCGCCAGCAGCCAAGTTTTTTTCAGTTTCGAGCAGTACTTC. The chain uses TRBV4-1 and TRBJ2-7; D is uncertain. The CDR3 extends over 14 amino acids. Per germline, CDR1 MGHRA and CDR2 YSYEKL. Trimming left V 1 base short and J 6 bases short, with 13 bases between.

The genes are TRBV2 and TRBJ1-1; D remains ambiguous. Germline V gene sequence: CDR1 SNHLY, CDR2 FYNNEI. V shed 7 bases and J shed 1 base, with 13 bases lying between them. This CDR3 contains 14 residues. CDR3 sequence (DNA): TGTGCCAGCATCAACGGTTTTGGGAACACTGAAGCTTTCTTT. It encodes CASINGFGNTEAFF.

The chain couples TRBV2 to TRBJ1-2; D is undetermined. The CDR3 is 15 residues long. With 7 bases removed from V and 2 bases from J, the gap between germline ends came to 17 bases. Germline V CDR1 and CDR2: SNHLY, FYNNEI. In DNA, the CDR3 is TGTGCCAGCATGAAAGGAGGAGGGATGAACTATGGCTACACCTTC. This gives the protein CASMKGGGMNYGYTF.

This rearrangement joins TRBV1 to TRBJ2-3; the table's D call, TRBD2, was not checked against the DNA. TRBV1 is labeled a pseudogene. The CDR3 totals 18 residues. CDR3 bases: TGCACCAGCAGCCACAGAACTAGCGGGGGCCGGAGCACAGATACGCAGTATTTT. Its protein product is CTSSHRTSGGRSTDTQYF.

This clone rates as medium-sized. The chain carries TRBV19 and TRBJ1-3; TRBD1 matches 8 bases. The germline V gene encodes CDR1 LNHDA and CDR2 SQIVND (reference sequence). The junction had 2 bases not matched to a gene; V was cut back by 2 bases and J by 2 bases. The CDR3 length is 15 residues. The CDR3 reads CASSILQGAGNTIYF. DNA for the CDR3: TGTGCCAGTAGTATACTACAGGGGGCTGGAAACACCATATATTTT.

This clone was observed a handful of times. V usage is TRBV6-4 and J usage is TRBJ2-6; weak D call: TRBD1 (5 bases). Looked up from germline, CDR1 is MRHNA and CDR2 is SNTAGT. The CDR3 covers 15 residues. Trimming removed 4 bases from V and 0 bases from J, with 7 bases in between. The CDR3 sequence: CASSATVSGANVLTF. In DNA, the CDR3 is TGTGCCAGCAGTGCGACAGTCTCTGGGGCCAACGTCCTGACTTTC.

The sample holds one count of this clone. This chain links TRBV9 with TRBJ2-7; D is undetermined. From germline, CDR1 is SGDLS and CDR2 YYNGEE. The CDR3 sequence is 12 residues long. V lost 4 bases and J lost 0, with 5 bases in between. The CDR3 loop is CASSSSSYEQYF. In nucleotides, the CDR3 is TGTGCCAGCAGCTCGAGCTCCTACGAGCAGTACTTC.

The chain has TRBV6-5 and TRBJ1-1; tentatively, D is TRBD1 (5 bases). Germline lookup yields CDR1 MNHEY and CDR2 SVGAGI. The length of the CDR3 is 14 residues. Deletions cut 6 bases from V and 1 base from J, with 12 bases between. CDR3 sequence: CASSSWDPNTEAFF. For the CDR3, the DNA is TGTGCCAGCAGCAGCTGGGACCCGAACACTGAAGCTTTCTTT.

The V call is TRBV5-1, the J call TRBJ2-1; D is uncertain. V was pared by 0 bases and J by 3 bases, with 10 bases between. In germline, CDR1 is SGHRS, CDR2 YFSETQ. The CDR3 length is 15 residues. In DNA, the CDR3 is TGCGCCAGCAGCTTGGACGGGTCAGGCTACAATGAGCAGTTCTTC. This codes for CASSLDGSGYNEQFF.

The genes are TRBV27 and TRBJ1-1; D remains unclear. V lost 6 bases, J lost 4 bases, and 3 bases lay in between. The V gene's germline CDR1 is MNHEY and CDR2 SMNVEV (reference sequence). The CDR3 totals 10 residues. The CDR3 spells CASRGTEAFF. The CDR3 nucleotides read TGTGCCAGCAGAGGCACTGAAGCTTTCTTT.

V gene TRBV10-3 combines with J gene TRBJ2-3, with D perhaps matching TRBD2 (5 bases). Germline V lookup: CDR1 ENHRY, CDR2 SYGVKD. This CDR3 spans 16 amino acids. The V end was cut by 4 bases, the J end by 0 bases, with 14 bases between. For the CDR3, the DNA is TGTGCCATCAGTGCGACTGAGGGCATTAGCACAGATACGCAGTATTTT. Its protein product is CAISATEGISTDTQYF.

The chain couples TRBV5-6 to TRBJ1-2, with D possibly matching TRBD1 (6 bases). The V gene lost 6 bases and the J gene lost 4 bases, with 19 bases spanning the gap. The length of the CDR3 is 15 residues. Per the germline V gene, CDR1 is SGHDT and CDR2 is YYEEEE. The CDR3 nucleotides are TGTGCCAGCACCCTCGGGGGAGGGACAATCTATGGCTACACCTTC. Translation gives CASTLGGGTIYGYTF.

The chain combines TRBV6-5 with TRBJ2-1; TRBD2 matches at 7 bases. J gave up 7 bases and V 2 bases, and 2 bases lay outside the gene matches. This CDR3 is 13 amino acids long. In germline, CDR1 is MNHEY, CDR2 SVGAGI. CDR3 sequence: CASSYGGGNEQFF. Here the CDR3 DNA reads TGTGCCAGCAGTTACGGGGGGGGGAATGAGCAGTTCTTC.